Shown below are 26 T cell receptor beta chains from a single sample sequenced in a study of T cell clusters in autoimmune cytopenias. TRB amplification used 250 ng of peripheral blood genomic DNA. TRB was amplified by touch-down multiplex PCR, primer pools A and B combined. TCRdb processed the multiplex PCR reads again and assigns one entry to each CDR3 protein, with no DNA. In all, the sample yields about 5,000 distinct CDR3 sequences. This same sample was also taken into another study, of T cell repertoires in aging, cancer and after chemotherapy.

Input material: peripheral blood. These receptors came from a human donor in good health.

This clonotype ranks as medium-sized in terms of frequency. The gene calls are TRBV19 and TRBJ2-1; TCRdb's D gene call, TRBD1, goes unchecked for lack of DNA. The CDR3 consists of 16 residues. Per the germline V gene, CDR1 is LNHDA and CDR2 is SQIVND (reference sequence). CDR3 protein: CASSRRTGYWYDEQFF.

The chain uses TRBV7-2 and TRBJ1-2. The CDR3 has 15 residues. CDR1 is SGHTA and CDR2 is FQGNSA in the germline V gene. The CDR3 here is CASSLGDISYYGYTF.

The V gene is TRBV10-3, the J gene TRBJ1-5. The CDR3 length is 13 residues. CDR1 ENHRY and CDR2 SYGVKD come from the germline V gene. The chain's CDR3 is CAISVGYNQPQHF.

Judged by frequency, this clonotype is medium-sized. The chain links TRBV19 to TRBJ2-1; the D gene TCRdb calls, TRBD1, cannot be checked with no DNA. The CDR3 sequence is 16 residues long. CDR1 is LNHDA and CDR2 is SQIVND in the germline V gene (reference sequence). This CDR3 reads CASSLQQGGPYNEQFF.

The chain is built from TRBV7-2 and TRBJ1-5; TCRdb selects TRBD1, and the lack of DNA leaves this call unchecked. From germline, CDR1 is SGHTA and CDR2 FQGNSA. The CDR3 sequence is 13 residues long. The CDR3: CASSDRGEQPQHF.

This clonotype is called medium-sized based on its frequency. The rearrangement joins TRBV30 to TRBJ2-3; TCRdb selects TRBD2, and the lack of DNA leaves this call unchecked. Germline V lookup: CDR1 GTSNPN, CDR2 SVGIG (reference sequence). The CDR3 totals 13 residues. The CDR3 spells CALSIGGTDTQYF.

This clonotype registers medium-sized by frequency. The V gene is TRBV6-5, the J gene TRBJ2-6; with no DNA, the TCRdb D assignment of TRBD1 cannot be verified. The CDR3 consists of 15 residues. Germline lookup yields CDR1 MNHEY and CDR2 SVGAGI. The CDR3 sequence is CASSKTGAGANVLTF.

This clonotype is classed as medium-sized by frequency. This rearrangement joins TRBV10-3 to TRBJ2-1; there is no DNA to check the TCRdb D call of TRBD2. Germline CDR1 ENHRY, CDR2 SYGVKD. CDR3 length: 13 residues. This CDR3 is CAISESTGGEQFF.

The V call is TRBV7-9, the J call TRBJ1-2; the D call from TCRdb, TRBD1, cannot be confirmed without DNA. The germline V gene encodes CDR1 SEHNR and CDR2 FQNEAQ (reference sequence). This CDR3 comprises 14 residues. The CDR3 sequence is CASSLEKGAGGYTF.

The CDR3 reads CASSLGGQGNEQFF. This chain connects TRBV7-9 to TRBJ2-1; TCRdb picks TRBD1, but there is no DNA to check that call. Germline CDR1 is SEHNR and CDR2 is FQNEAQ (reference sequence). There are 14 residues in the CDR3. The entire variable domain, with the rest obtained from reference TRBV7-9 and TRBJ2-1, is as follows: DTGVSQNPRHKITKRGQNVTFRCDPISEHNRLYWYRQTLGQGPEFLTYFQNEAQLEKSRLLSDRFSAERPKGSFSTLEIQRTEQGDSAMYLCASSLGGQGNEQFFGPGTRLTVL.

Frequency places this clonotype as medium-sized. This chain uses TRBV27 with TRBJ1-3. The CDR3 is 14 residues long. Germline loops: CDR1 MNHEY, CDR2 SMNVEV (reference sequence). This CDR3 is CASSLVGTGNTIYF.

Measured by frequency, this clonotype is medium-sized. The chain is built from TRBV15 and TRBJ1-5. CDR3 length: 18 residues. Germline V CDR1 and CDR2: LNHNV, YYDKDF (reference sequence). CDR3 sequence: CATSRDRPKDYSNQPQHF.

This clonotype is identified as medium-sized from frequency. V gene TRBV5-4 combines with J gene TRBJ2-1; TCRdb returns TRBD1, unconfirmable since there is no DNA. The CDR3 spans 15 residues. The V gene's germline CDR1 is SGHNT and CDR2 YYREEE (reference sequence). Here the CDR3 reads CASSSVGGRYNEQFF.

The chain joins TRBV11-1 to TRBJ1-4. The CDR3 sequence is 15 residues long. The germline gives CDR1 SGHAT, CDR2 FQDESV (reference sequence). The CDR3 spells CASSLASAGHEKLFF.

This chain links TRBV20-1 with TRBJ2-3; TCRdb reports TRBD2, a call that lacks DNA to check it against. This CDR3 is 12 amino acids long. Germline values: CDR1 DFQATT, CDR2 SNEGSKA (reference sequence). CDR3 sequence: CSATPGLKTQYF.

This clonotype shows up as medium-sized by frequency. The V and J genes are TRBV6-1 and TRBJ2-3; the TRBD2 assignment by TCRdb is unverifiable without DNA. From germline, CDR1 is MNHNS and CDR2 SASEGT. The CDR3 contains 16 residues. The CDR3 protein is CASSYSSGTTTDTQYF.

The CDR3 protein is CSARLLGRLAGGPHEQYF. This rearrangement joins TRBV20-1 to TRBJ2-7; TCRdb's D call of TRBD2 is untestable without DNA. There are 18 residues in the CDR3. Germline values: CDR1 DFQATT, CDR2 SNEGSKA (reference sequence).

V is TRBV20-1 and J is TRBJ2-2; the D call of TRBD1 rests on TCRdb alone, since no DNA is present to check it. Germline CDR1 reads DFQATT; CDR2 reads SNEGSKA (reference sequence). The CDR3 sequence is 13 residues long. The CDR3 here is CSAIKQGGGELFF.

The V and J genes are TRBV4-2 and TRBJ2-1; lacking DNA, the TRBD1 call made by TCRdb goes unchecked. Germline-derived CDR1 and CDR2 are LGHNA and YNFKEQ. The CDR3 runs to 14 residues. CDR3 sequence reads: CASSLGTGPEGQFF.

This clonotype counts as medium-sized by frequency. This chain joins TRBV6-1 and TRBJ1-5. Germline V gene data show CDR1 as MNHNS and CDR2 as SASEGT. CDR3 length equals 16 residues. The CDR3 loop is CASSLALQRSNQPQHF.

The genes are TRBV12-3 or TRBV12-4 and TRBJ2-7; TCRdb lists TRBD1, though no DNA is available to test this call. The CDR3 loop spans 15 amino acids. CDR3 loop: CASSRRGTVSYEQYF.

This clonotype ranks as medium-sized in terms of frequency. The chain employs TRBV15 and TRBJ2-1; TCRdb outputs TRBD2, but without DNA this stays unchecked. Germline CDR1 and CDR2: LNHNV and YYDKDF (reference sequence). CDR3 length: 15 residues. The CDR3 sequence: CATSSSGRSVNEQFF.

Its frequency marks this clonotype as medium-sized. The chain couples TRBV27 to TRBJ1-1; the D call from TCRdb, TRBD1, cannot be confirmed without DNA. CDR3 length equals 13 residues. Germline V CDR1 and CDR2: MNHEY, SMNVEV (reference sequence). The CDR3 loop reads CASSFQGNTEAFF.

The CDR3 loop is CASSPGTGFYNEQFF. The chain employs TRBV5-5 and TRBJ2-1; the D call of TRBD1 rests on TCRdb alone, since no DNA is present to check it. Germline V lookup: CDR1 SGHKS, CDR2 YYEKEE (reference sequence). This CDR3 spans 15 amino acids.

The J gene is TRBJ1-6, the V gene TRBV10-3; TCRdb designates TRBD1, a call that cannot be tested without DNA. Per germline, CDR1 ENHRY and CDR2 SYGVKD. This CDR3 is built from 14 residues. The CDR3 region is CAIRQGSDGSPLHF.

The chain couples TRBV12-3 or TRBV12-4 to TRBJ2-1; the TCRdb D gene call, TRBD1, has no DNA to confirm it. The length of the CDR3 is 17 residues. CDR3 region: CASSHLPGRESYNEQFF.